These T cell receptor beta chains were read from a single sample in a study of blood T cell repertoires in COVID-19. The protocol was immunoSEQ multiplex PCR, while the TCRdb copy is restricted to in-frame clones and leaves out a portion. Among some 200,000 clones listed, around 84% were seen once. Sequencing input: peripheral blood. These receptors originate from a man aged 25-45 years with active or convalescent COVID-19. Each CDR3 is given without its conserved first and last residue. Each record gives: V gene, J gene, CDR3 protein.

V: TRBV9; J: TRBJ2-5; CDR3: ASSSGASGGGQETQY
V: TRBV14; J: TRBJ1-3; CDR3: ASSPFTGAGGNTIY
V: TRBV6-5; J: TRBJ2-7; CDR3: ASQRDRTYEQY
V: TRBV7-9; J: TRBJ2-5; CDR3: ASSPRSGTAGETQY
V: TRBV4-1; J: TRBJ1-1; CDR3: ASSHPGTGNTEAF
V: TRBV5-4; J: TRBJ1-6; CDR3: ASSSDFRQNSPLH
V: TRBV5-1; J: TRBJ2-2; CDR3: ASRGSDTSGANTGELF
V: TRBV7-9; J: TRBJ1-2; CDR3: ASSLETPRSYGYT
V: TRBV5-8; J: TRBJ2-1; CDR3: ASSLATGAWNEQF
V: TRBV18; J: TRBJ2-3; CDR3: ASSPGTTYTQY
V: TRBV27; J: TRBJ2-7; CDR3: ASSLGGQGREQY
V: TRBV18; J: TRBJ1-5; CDR3: ASSRYVGQGDNQPQH
V: TRBV27; J: TRBJ1-1; CDR3: ASSTRLGTHGTTEAF
V: TRBV6-1; J: TRBJ2-3; CDR3: ASSEMVAGGHTDTQY
V: TRBV6-5; J: TRBJ2-3; CDR3: ASSTSGGADTQY
V: TRBV2; J: TRBJ2-1; CDR3: ASSEEQTSGGARF
V: TRBV30; J: TRBJ1-1; CDR3: AWTVGVTEAF
V: TRBV7-9; J: TRBJ2-5; CDR3: ASSSPGQGAEETQY
V: TRBV10-1; J: TRBJ2-1; CDR3: ASSGVAYNEQF
V: TRBV27; J: TRBJ1-5; CDR3: ASRSDRDVGNQPQH
V: TRBV6-5; J: TRBJ1-2; CDR3: ASSYSRSDPNYGYT
V: TRBV27; J: TRBJ2-2; CDR3: ASSTYLEMGGSRTGELF
V: TRBV11-2; J: TRBJ1-1; CDR3: ASRAGGAGTEAF
V: TRBV27; J: TRBJ1-5; CDR3: ASSLLGQGGGNQPQH
V: TRBV18; J: TRBJ1-4; CDR3: ASSPAGATNEKLF
V: TRBV25-1; J: TRBJ2-2; CDR3: ASSHRVETGELF
V: TRBV5-4; J: TRBJ2-2; CDR3: ASSLASGRAFGELF